This paragraph reports one T cell receptor (beta chain). Its specificity is not known. V lost 7 bases and J 7 bases, leaving 17 bases between the germline ends. This CDR3 contains 15 residues. The V gene's germline CDR1 is MNHNS and CDR2 SASEGT. Healthy bone marrow donors supplied every sample. Nominal health characterized the donors when sampled, though unrecorded immune exposures were likely. This sample is drawn from a study of cytomegalovirus exposure and HLA in healthy donors. General study points: A likely sequencing artifact accounted for one observed cluster of highly shared sequence variants. In a later analysis, DRB1 alleles had the most associated TCRs; HLA-C alleles the fewest.

PCR amplification relied on 60 Vbeta primers (plus 13 Jbeta primers). Method: immunoSEQ multiplex PCR; TCRdb's copy keeps in-frame clones and lacks some. The sample gives more than 120,000 clones, about 84% of which show up once; around 5.9% is in the top ten. The clonotype originates from a woman aged 40 to 55 in good health and CMV-seropositive. Material: PBMCs. The V and J genes are TRBV6-1 and TRBJ1-6; D is perhaps TRBD1 (5 bases). Here the CDR3 DNA reads TGTGCCAGCATCGTCGAATGGGGCCGGAATTCACCCCTCCACTTT. It encodes CASIVEWGRNSPLHF.